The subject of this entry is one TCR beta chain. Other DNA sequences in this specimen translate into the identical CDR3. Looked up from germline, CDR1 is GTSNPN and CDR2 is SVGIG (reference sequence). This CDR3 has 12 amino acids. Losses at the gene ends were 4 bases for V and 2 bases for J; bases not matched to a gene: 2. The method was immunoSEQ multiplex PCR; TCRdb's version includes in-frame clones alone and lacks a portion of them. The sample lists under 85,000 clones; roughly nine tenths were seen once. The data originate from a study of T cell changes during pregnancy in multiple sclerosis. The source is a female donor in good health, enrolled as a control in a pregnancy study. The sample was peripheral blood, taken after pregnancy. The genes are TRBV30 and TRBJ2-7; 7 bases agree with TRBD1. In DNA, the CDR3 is TGTGCCTGGAAACAGGGGACCTACGAGCAGTACTTC. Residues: CAWKQGTYEQYF.